This TCR beta chain is from a study of response to subunit inactivated influenza vaccine. CDR1 is SQVTM, CDR2 ANQGSEA, per germline. The CDR3 has 13 amino acids. With V trimmed by 0 bases and J by 9 bases, 3 bases remained unmatched. TCRdb re-called the RT-PCR reads with MiXCR, one entry per CDR3 protein. This table holds 300,000 to 350,000 distinct CDR3 sequences, about 20% found once. Sequencing was performed on PBMCs from blood, taken 21 months after vaccination. V and J are TRBV29-1 and TRBJ2-1; 9 nucleotides line up with TRBD1. The TCR originated in a man between 50 and 75 years old who received an inactivated influenza vaccine. The CDR3 is CSVEDGQGSEQFF. The CDR3 bases are TGCAGCGTTGAAGATGGACAGGGGAGTGAGCAGTTCTTC.